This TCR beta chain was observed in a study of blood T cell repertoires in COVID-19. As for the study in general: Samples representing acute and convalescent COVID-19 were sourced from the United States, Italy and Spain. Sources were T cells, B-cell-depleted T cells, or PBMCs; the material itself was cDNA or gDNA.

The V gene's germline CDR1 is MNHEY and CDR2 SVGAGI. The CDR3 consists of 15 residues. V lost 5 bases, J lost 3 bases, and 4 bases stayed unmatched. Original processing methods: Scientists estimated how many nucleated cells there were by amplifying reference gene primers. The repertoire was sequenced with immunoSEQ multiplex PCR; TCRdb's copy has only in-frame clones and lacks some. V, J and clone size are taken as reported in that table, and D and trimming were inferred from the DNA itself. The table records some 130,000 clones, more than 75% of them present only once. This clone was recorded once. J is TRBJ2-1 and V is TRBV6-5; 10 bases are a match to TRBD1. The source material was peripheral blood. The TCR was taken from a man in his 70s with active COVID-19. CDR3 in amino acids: CASSLGQGGYNEQFF. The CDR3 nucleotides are TGTGCCAGCAGTCTTGGACAGGGGGGCTACAATGAGCAGTTCTTC.